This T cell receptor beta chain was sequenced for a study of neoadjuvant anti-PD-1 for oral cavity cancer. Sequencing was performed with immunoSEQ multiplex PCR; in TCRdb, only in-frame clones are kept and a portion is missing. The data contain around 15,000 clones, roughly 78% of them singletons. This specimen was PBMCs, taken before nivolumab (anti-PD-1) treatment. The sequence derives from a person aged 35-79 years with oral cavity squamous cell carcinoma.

The chain's CDR3 is CASSAQNTDTQYF. The CDR3 bases are TGCGCCAGCAGTGCTCAGAACACAGATACGCAGTATTTT. The rearrangement links TRBV10-1 to TRBJ2-3; D is undetermined. Germline-derived CDR1 and CDR2 are WNHNN and SYGVQD (reference sequence). This CDR3 is built from 13 residues. Trimming removed 4 bases from V and 2 bases from J, with 7 bases in between.